The 9 T cell receptor beta chains reported below all come from one sample, sequenced in a study of T cell responses to AZD1222 COVID-19 vaccine. The assay was immunoSEQ multiplex PCR, and TCRdb's table has in-frame clones only and misses some. The data contain over 150,000 clones, 85% to 95% of them seen just once; the ten biggest clones take up around 1.6%. The sequences come from peripheral blood, collected 28 days after the second AZD1222 dose. The receptors were sampled from an adult who received the AZD1222 COVID-19 vaccine.

J is TRBJ1-6 and V is TRBV5-1; 8 positions match TRBD1. Germline V gene data show CDR1 as SGHRS and CDR2 as YFSETQ. Trimming cost V 0 bases and J 5 bases; bases outside gene matches: 1. The CDR3 runs 15 residues. DNA of the CDR3: TGCGCCAGCAGCTTGGAACAGGGGGATAATTCACCCCTCCACTTT. It specifies CASSLEQGDNSPLHF.

The gene calls are TRBV12-3 or TRBV12-4 and TRBJ2-3; TRBD2 is a possible D gene (5 bases). The ends were cut back, 5 bases at V and 6 bases at J, with 12 bases in the middle. The CDR3 extends over 13 amino acids. The CDR3 DNA reads as TGTGCCAGCAGTAGGACTGCTTACGATACGCAGTATTTT. Protein sequence: CASSRTAYDTQYF.

V gene TRBV19 combines with J gene TRBJ2-4; TRBD1 aligns across 10 bases. J gave up 6 bases and V 6 bases, and 5 bases lay outside the gene matches. The CDR3 length is 14 residues. CDR1 is LNHDA, CDR2 SQIVND, per germline (reference sequence). CDR3 in amino acids: CASRPTGGANIQYF. The DNA of the CDR3 is TGTGCCAGTAGGCCGACAGGGGGCGCAAACATTCAGTACTTC.

This chain uses TRBV7-6 with TRBJ2-1; TRBD2 might be the D (6 bases). Germline loops: CDR1 SGHVS, CDR2 FNYEAQ. With 1 base removed from V and 8 bases from J, the gap between germline ends came to 12 bases. The CDR3 is 14 residues long. The CDR3 region has the DNA TGTGCCAGCAGCTTAGTAGGAGGGAGAGATGAGCAGTTCTTC. Protein sequence: CASSLVGGRDEQFF.

This clone came up once. One end of the junction fails to match germline, which may point to a read error. CDR3 sequence (DNA): TGTGCCAGCAGTCCCACACCCCGCGTCGGGGCTATCTTC. Translation: CASSPTPRVGAIF. This rearrangement joins TRBV6-2 or TRBV6-3 to TRBJ2-1; D could derive from TRBD1 or TRBD2 (5 bases each). The CDR3 runs 13 residues. Per germline, CDR1 MNHEY and CDR2 SVGEGT.

This chain connects TRBV7-9 to TRBJ1-2, with D unresolved. V shed 3 bases and J shed 6 bases, with 11 bases lying between them. The CDR3 is 13 amino acids. Germline lookup yields CDR1 SEHNR and CDR2 FQNEAQ (reference sequence). The DNA of the CDR3 is TGTGCCAGCAGCTTTAATGCGGGGAATGGCTACACCTTC. Protein sequence: CASSFNAGNGYTF.

The chain combines TRBV19 with TRBJ1-6; no reliable D call. Germline CDR1 LNHDA, CDR2 SQIVND (reference sequence). The CDR3 spans 16 residues. Trimming stripped 5 bases from V and 0 bases from J, with 11 bases between. The CDR3 region has the DNA TGTGCCAGTAGTTTCCCGGAGAGCTCCTATAATTCACCCCTCCACTTT. It yields the protein CASSFPESSYNSPLHF.

Worth noting for this clone: Other nucleotide sequences from this sample produce the same CDR3. The chain employs TRBV9 and TRBJ2-7; 11 bases match TRBD2. CDR1 is SGDLS and CDR2 is YYNGEE in the germline V gene. Trimming removed 0 bases from V and 3 bases from J; junction bases left unmatched: 2. This CDR3 spans 15 amino acids. CDR3 in amino acids: CASSVGTSGSYEQYF. The CDR3 DNA sequence: TGTGCCAGCAGCGTAGGAACTAGCGGGAGCTACGAGCAGTACTTC.

The chain is built from TRBV9 and TRBJ2-1; D possibly corresponds to TRBD2 (6 bases). The CDR3 has 15 amino acids. V lost 0 bases and J 6 bases, leaving 13 bases between the germline ends. Per the germline V gene, CDR1 is SGDLS and CDR2 is YYNGEE. CDR3 nucleotide sequence: TGTGCCAGCAGCGTAGGAGACCGGGGGTTCAATGAGCAGTTCTTC. Its protein product is CASSVGDRGFNEQFF.